Listed below are T cell receptor beta chains from one sample, sequenced in a study of human T cells and chemical hapten exposure. One entry per CDR3 protein results from TCRdb running MiXCR on the RACE reads. Of roughly 150,000 distinct CDR3 sequences in the sample, approximately 12% are singletons; the top ten hold more than 1.1%. This specimen was whole blood, taken in connection with sensitization to the hapten diphenylcyclopropenone (DPC). The receptors stem from a woman between 45 and 60 years old with alopecia areata. Some clones in this sample may be carry-over from other donors' samples. Both conserved end residues are part of each CDR3. D genes are given only for firm matches. The listing skips clone size in some rows; elsewhere it reads once, few, many or a size class.

>TRBD2|TRBV7-9|.|TRBJ2-1
TGTGCCAGCAGCTTAATATCACTAGCGACTCACAATGAGCAGTTCTTC
CASSLISLATHNEQFF
>.|TRBV28|many|TRBJ1-2
TGTGCCAGCAGTCCCGCGGGGAGGAGTCTAAACTATGGCTACACCTTC
CASSPAGRSLNYGYTF
>TRBD2|TRBV12-3/TRBV12-4|.|TRBJ2-3
TGTGCCAGCAGTGACGGGAGGGTAGATACGCAGTATTTT
CASSDGRVDTQYF
>.|TRBV7-3|many|TRBJ1-3
TGTGCCAGCAGCCCGGACTCTGGAAACACCATATATTTT
CASSPDSGNTIYF
>.|TRBV19|.|TRBJ2-1
TGTGCCAGTAACCTAGGGCGGTCCTACAATGAGCAGTTCTTC
CASNLGRSYNEQFF
>.|TRBV28|.|TRBJ1-1
TGTGCCAGCAGTCCCCAGGCCCACACCGGAGCTTTCTTT
CASSPQAHTGAFF
>TRBD1|TRBV15|.|TRBJ2-5
TGTGCCACCAGCAGGCGGACAGGTATCCAAGAGACCCAGTACTTC
CATSRRTGIQETQYF
>TRBD1|TRBV7-9|.|TRBJ2-7
TGTGCCAGCAGGAAGACAGGGGCCTACGAGCAGTACTTC
CASRKTGAYEQYF
>.|TRBV7-6|.|TRBJ2-5
TGTGCCAGCAGCTTAGCGCAGGGCATCGAGAGGGCCCAGTACTTC
CASSLAQGIERAQYF
>TRBD1|TRBV28|.|TRBJ1-1
TGTGCCAGTGACAGGGGAGTTGAAGCTTTCTTT
CASDRGVEAFF
>TRBD1|TRBV7-6|.|TRBJ2-7
TGTGCCAGCAGCTTAGACCCCGGGACAGCTACCTACGAGCAGTACTTC
CASSLDPGTATYEQYF
>TRBD1|TRBV29-1|few|TRBJ1-5
TGCAGCGTTCGGGGGGGGTTTGGGACAGAGAATCAGCCCCAGCATTTT
CSVRGGFGTENQPQHF
>.|TRBV7-9|.|TRBJ1-2
TGTGCCAGCAGCCCTAGGACTTCTACCTATGGCTACACCTTC
CASSPRTSTYGYTF
>TRBD1|TRBV29-1|.|TRBJ1-2
TGCAGCGTCAGGGGACAGGAGAACTATGGCTACACCTTC
CSVRGQENYGYTF
>.|TRBV20-1|.|TRBJ2-5
TGCAGTGCTCCCCTCGGGGAGACCCAGTACTTC
CSAPLGETQYF
>.|TRBV30|.|TRBJ1-5
TGTGCCTGGGGGGACAAGGCATTCAATCAGCCCCAGCATTTT
CAWGDKAFNQPQHF
>.|TRBV5-1|many|TRBJ2-3
TGCGCCAGCAGCTTGGCCGAAGGGAAGACAGATACGCAGTATTTT
CASSLAEGKTDTQYF
>TRBD1|TRBV5-1|.|TRBJ2-7
TGCGCCAGCAGCTATGGGACAGCCTCCTACGAGCAGTACTTC
CASSYGTASYEQYF
>.|TRBV20-1|few|TRBJ1-6
TGCAGTGCTAGAGGGGGGGCCGGTGGAAATTCACCCCTCCACTTT
CSARGGAGGNSPLHF
>.|TRBV20-1|.|TRBJ2-1
TGCAGTGCTTACAACCCAGCGGAGACCTACAATGAGCAGTTCTTC
CSAYNPAETYNEQFF
>.|TRBV6-2/TRBV6-3|few|TRBJ1-4
TGTGCCAGCAGTTACCGACGAAGTGAAAAACTGTTTTTT
CASSYRRSEKLFF